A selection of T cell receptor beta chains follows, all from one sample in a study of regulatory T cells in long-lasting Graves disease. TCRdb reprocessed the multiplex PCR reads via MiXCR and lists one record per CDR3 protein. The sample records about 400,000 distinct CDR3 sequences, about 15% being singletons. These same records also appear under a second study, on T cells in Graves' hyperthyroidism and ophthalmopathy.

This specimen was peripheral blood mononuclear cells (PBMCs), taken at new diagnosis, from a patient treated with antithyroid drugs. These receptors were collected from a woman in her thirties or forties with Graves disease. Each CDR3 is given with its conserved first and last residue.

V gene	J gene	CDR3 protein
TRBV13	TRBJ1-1	CASSLGPRLNTEAFF
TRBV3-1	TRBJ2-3	CASSTLAGATDTQYF
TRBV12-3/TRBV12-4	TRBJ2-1	CASSMGGGLSGQFF
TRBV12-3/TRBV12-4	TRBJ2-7	CASSLWLRTSEHYEQYF
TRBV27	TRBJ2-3	CASNPPGLAGGDTQYF
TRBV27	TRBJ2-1	CASRMGTSYNEQFF
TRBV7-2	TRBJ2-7	CASSLGPEDRRSYEQYF
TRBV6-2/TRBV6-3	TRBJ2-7	CASSSPGQGDEQYF
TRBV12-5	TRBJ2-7	CASGLQGYEQYF
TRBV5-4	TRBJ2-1	CASSLGGTASNEQFF
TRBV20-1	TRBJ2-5	CSAREEGTTVSQYF
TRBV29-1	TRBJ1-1	CSVEVRVDTEAFF
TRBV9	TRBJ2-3	CASSPTGQDTQYF
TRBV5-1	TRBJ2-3	CASRPSTDTQYF
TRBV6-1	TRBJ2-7	CASRKTSGPNYEQYF
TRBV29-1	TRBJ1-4	CSVSGQSGKLFF
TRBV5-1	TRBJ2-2	CASSLFGGRTPGELFF
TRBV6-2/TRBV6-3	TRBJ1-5	CASKGQANQPQHF
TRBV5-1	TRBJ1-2	CASSLAAGAYGYTF
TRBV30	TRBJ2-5	CAWSELPRASRRQETQYF
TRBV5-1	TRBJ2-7	CASSLAPDTTYEQYF
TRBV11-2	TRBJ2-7	CASSLDVRGGSYEQYF
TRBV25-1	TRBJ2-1	CASSAREFWNEQFF
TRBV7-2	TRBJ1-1	CASSLAWTANTEAFF
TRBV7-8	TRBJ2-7	CASSNPGGIGRTSSYEQYF
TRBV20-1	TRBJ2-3	CSASRPGGWTDTQYF
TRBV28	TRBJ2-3	CASSQGLGVRAQYF
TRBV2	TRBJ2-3	CASISTSGLTDTQYF
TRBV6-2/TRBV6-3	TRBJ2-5	CASRDLELRETQYF
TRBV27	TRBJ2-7	CASILPEGRPPRYEQYF
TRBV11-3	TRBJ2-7	CASSLEDRVYEQYF
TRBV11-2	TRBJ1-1	CASSYLTGRDTEAFF
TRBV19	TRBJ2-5	CASSIQGLQETQYF
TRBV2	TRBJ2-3	CASSGPASGMGDTQYF
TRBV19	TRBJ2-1	CASKAVRGLAGGRSYNEQFF
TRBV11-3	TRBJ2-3	CASSFSTDTQYF
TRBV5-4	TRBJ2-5	CASSIGGGGETQYF
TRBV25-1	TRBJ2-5	CATEGGGRAVETQYF
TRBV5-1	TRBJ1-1	CASSSGTGAREEAFF
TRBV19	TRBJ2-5	CASAGTGGSETQYF
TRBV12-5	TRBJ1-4	CASGLGRPGQEGKLFF
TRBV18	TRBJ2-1	CASSPPGGPYNEQFF
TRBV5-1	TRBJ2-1	CASSLVAGGRAWNEQFF
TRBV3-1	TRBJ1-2	CASSHLPGANGYTF
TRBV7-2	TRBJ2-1	CASSPGLAVYNGQFF
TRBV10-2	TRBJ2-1	CASSESNGRFYNEQFF
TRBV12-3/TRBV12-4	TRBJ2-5	CASSFGASAQETQYF
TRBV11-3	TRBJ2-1	CASSLDLGQGTYNEQFF
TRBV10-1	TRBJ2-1	CASSESGTPNSNEQFF
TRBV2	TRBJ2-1	CASRQPNYNEQFF
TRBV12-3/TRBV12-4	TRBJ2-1	CASSRGLAVDYNEQFF
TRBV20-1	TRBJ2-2	CSARGLAGELFF
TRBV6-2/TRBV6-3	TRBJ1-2	CASSRLGRGSYGYTF
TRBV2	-	CASSDGPYNEQFF
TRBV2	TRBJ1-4	CASIGTDLEKLFF